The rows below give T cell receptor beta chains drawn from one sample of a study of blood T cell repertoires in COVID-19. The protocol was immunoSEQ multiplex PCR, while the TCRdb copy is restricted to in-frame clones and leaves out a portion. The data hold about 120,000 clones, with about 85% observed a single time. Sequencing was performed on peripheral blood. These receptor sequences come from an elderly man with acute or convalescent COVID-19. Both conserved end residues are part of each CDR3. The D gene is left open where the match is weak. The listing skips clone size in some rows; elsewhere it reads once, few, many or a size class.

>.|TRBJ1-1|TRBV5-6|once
CASSRGTEAFF
TGTGCCAGCAGCCGAGGGACTGAAGCTTTCTTT
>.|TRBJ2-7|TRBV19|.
CASSIPTGWGLYEQYF
TGTGCCAGTAGTATCCCGACAGGTTGGGGGCTCTACGAGCAGTACTTC
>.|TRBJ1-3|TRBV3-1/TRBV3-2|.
CASSQEEHPLDTIYF
TGTGCCAGCAGCCAAGAAGAGCACCCCCTCGACACCATATATTTT
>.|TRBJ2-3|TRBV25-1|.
CASSEYQSSTDTQYF
TGTGCCAGCAGTGAATACCAGTCTAGCACAGATACGCAGTATTTT
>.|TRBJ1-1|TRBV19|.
CASQNRASEAFF
TGTGCCAGCCAGAACAGGGCTTCTGAAGCTTTCTTT
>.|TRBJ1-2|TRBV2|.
CASSEAGANYGYTF
TGTGCCAGCAGTGAAGCAGGAGCTAACTATGGCTACACCTTC
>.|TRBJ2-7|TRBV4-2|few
CASSQDLRGYYEQYF
TGTGCCAGCAGCCAAGATTTGAGGGGGTACTACGAGCAGTACTTC
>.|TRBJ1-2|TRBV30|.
CAWRTDNYGYTF
TGTGCCTGGAGAACAGATAACTATGGCTACACCTTC
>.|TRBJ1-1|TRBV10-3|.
CAISESRNTEAFF
TGTGCCATCAGTGAGTCCCGGAACACTGAAGCTTTCTTT
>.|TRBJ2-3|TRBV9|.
CASSPRVITSTDTQYF
TGTGCCAGCAGCCCCAGGGTGATTACTAGCACAGATACGCAGTATTTT